The 27 T cell receptor beta chains below all came from one sample that was sequenced in a study of early T cells in non-severe SARS-CoV-2 infection. One entry per CDR3 protein, called by TCRdb with MiXCR from the 5' RACE reads. The sample has 70,000 or so distinct CDR3 sequences; 10% to 15% are singletons. Sample: whole blood. All receptors come from an adult who was a healthcare worker with PCR-confirmed SARS-CoV-2 infection or an uninfected control (not recorded which).

This clonotype was recorded many times. V is TRBV5-1 and J is TRBJ2-7; a possible D gene is TRBD2 (5 bases). The V gene's germline CDR1 is SGHRS and CDR2 YFSETQ. The V end lost 0 bases, the J end lost 8 bases, and 12 bases lay between the germline ends. CDR3 size: 13 residues. The CDR3 reads CASSLADYPQQYF. The CDR3 bases are TGCGCCAGCAGCTTGGCCGACTATCCCCAGCAGTACTTC. The full variable domain, its missing parts supplied by reference TRBV5-1 and TRBJ2-7, is KAGVTQTPRYLIKTRGQQVTLSCSPISGHRSVSWYQQTPGQGLQFLFEYFSETQRNKGNFPGRFSGRQFSNSRSEMNVSTLELGDSALYLCASSLADYPQQYFGPGTRLTVT.

This clonotype was observed at least ten times. This rearrangement joins TRBV20-1 to TRBJ2-4, with D possibly called TRBD1 or TRBD2 (6 bases each). Germline assignment: CDR1 DFQATT and CDR2 SNEGSKA (reference sequence). Trimming took off 3 bases at V and 12 bases at J, with 21 bases between the two ends. This CDR3 region has 14 residues. The CDR3 DNA follows: TGCAGTGCTAGTTGGTCCCCGGGGGCAAATTATCAGTACTTC. It encodes CSASWSPGANYQYF.

The sample holds many counts of this clonotype. The chain is built from TRBV30 and TRBJ1-1; weak D call: TRBD1 (6 bases). Germline CDR1 reads GTSNPN; CDR2 reads SVGIG (reference sequence). This CDR3 has 14 amino acids. The ends were cut back, 3 bases at V and 1 base at J, with 12 bases in the middle. CDR3 in amino acids: CAWSPPGQNTEAFF. The DNA for the CDR3 is TGTGCCTGGAGCCCACCGGGACAGAACACTGAAGCTTTCTTT.

This clonotype was counted a few times. The DNA for the CDR3 is TGCGCCAGCAGCCAAGAGGTTGCCGCTAGGGATGGCTACACCTTC. Protein sequence: CASSQEVAARDGYTF. The chain links TRBV4-3 to TRBJ1-2, with D hard to call. There are 15 residues in the CDR3. V was cut by 0 bases and J by 6 bases, with 14 bases left in between. Per germline, CDR1 LGHNA and CDR2 YSLEER.

The V gene is TRBV27, the J gene TRBJ2-4, with TRBD2 as a possible D gene (6 bases). Trimming took off 3 bases at V and 7 bases at J, with 10 bases between the two ends. CDR3 length: 13 amino acids. From germline, CDR1 is MNHEY and CDR2 SMNVEV (reference sequence). CDR3 in amino acids: CASSFGGLNIQYF. For the CDR3, the DNA is TGTGCCAGCAGTTTCGGAGGGCTTAACATTCAGTACTTC.

The J gene is TRBJ1-1, the V gene TRBV3-1; 10 bases are a match to TRBD1. Looked up from germline, CDR1 is LGHDT and CDR2 is YNNKEL (reference sequence). The CDR3 is made up of 17 amino acids. V lost 0 bases to trimming and J lost 1 base; unmatched junction nucleotides: 5. For the CDR3, the DNA is TGTGCCAGCAGCCAAGACCGGGACAGGGGATGGAACACTGAAGCTTTCTTT. Its translation: CASSQDRDRGWNTEAFF.

The J gene is TRBJ2-7, the V gene TRBV5-1; D is uncertain. Looked up from germline, CDR1 is SGHRS and CDR2 is YFSETQ. There are 14 residues in the CDR3. Trimming shortened V by 4 bases and J by 5 bases, and 16 bases separated the two germline ends. The CDR3: CASSRYTPDDEQYF. CDR3 nucleotide sequence: TGCGCCAGCAGCCGCTACACCCCAGACGACGAGCAGTACTTC.

The rearrangement joins TRBV4-1 to TRBJ2-1, with 10 bases that match TRBD2. CDR3 length: 16 residues. The germline gives CDR1 MGHRA, CDR2 YSYEKL. V lost 3 bases to trimming and J lost 4 bases; unmatched junction nucleotides: 6. CDR3 in amino acids: CASSQRTSGLYNEQFF. The CDR3 DNA reads TGCGCCAGCAGCCAGCGGACTAGCGGATTATACAATGAGCAGTTCTTC.

CDR3 sequence (DNA): TGCGCCAGCAGCCCCAGGGATAGTGGAGAGACCCAGTACTTC. Encoded protein: CASSPRDSGETQYF. This rearrangement joins TRBV5-1 to TRBJ2-5, with D possibly being TRBD1 (5 bases). V gave up 4 bases and J gave up 4 bases, with 14 bases separating them. This CDR3 is built from 14 residues. Per germline, CDR1 SGHRS and CDR2 YFSETQ.

This clonotype appeared many times. This chain connects TRBV27 to TRBJ1-1; D call uncertain. Trimming cost V 6 bases and J 6 bases, with 14 bases left between them. The CDR3 loop spans 13 amino acids. Germline lookup yields CDR1 MNHEY and CDR2 SMNVEV (reference sequence). The CDR3: CASRSARRSEAFF. CDR3 nucleotides: TGTGCCAGCAGGTCGGCCCGAAGGTCTGAAGCTTTCTTT.

This clonotype showed up just a few times. The rearrangement links TRBV4-3 to TRBJ2-2; D is unclear. The V gene lost 1 base and the J gene lost 1 base, with 7 bases spanning the gap. The CDR3 has 15 amino acids. The germline CDR1 and CDR2 sequences are LGHNA and YSLEER. The CDR3 nucleotides are TGCGCCAGCAGCCAAGCGACGGTGAACACCGGGGAGCTGTTTTTT. It codes for CASSQATVNTGELFF.

The chain employs TRBV11-2 and TRBJ2-1; 9 nucleotides line up with TRBD2. V lost 3 bases to trimming and J lost 7 bases; unmatched junction nucleotides: 7. This CDR3 region has 15 residues. Germline V gene lookup returns CDR1 SGHAT and CDR2 FQNNGV. DNA for the CDR3: TGTGCCAGCAGCTTTAGCGGGGGCCACCGGAATGAGCAGTTCTTC. Its protein is CASSFSGGHRNEQFF.

This clonotype appeared many times. One junction end disagrees with the germline gene, perhaps due to a read error. This chain links TRBV5-5 with TRBJ2-7; tentatively, D is TRBD1 or TRBD2 (5 bases each). The germline V gene encodes CDR1 SGHKS and CDR2 YYEKEE (reference sequence). The CDR3 runs to 15 residues. The CDR3 region is CASSLGATTSHEQYF. DNA for the CDR3: TGTGCCAGCAGCCTCGGGGCCACAACCTCCCACGAGCAGTACTTC.

The gene calls are TRBV6-4 and TRBJ2-2; 7 bases map to TRBD1. CDR1 is MRHNA, CDR2 SNTAGT, per germline. This CDR3 has 15 residues. V lost 6 bases to trimming and J lost 0 bases; unmatched junction nucleotides: 4. CDR3 bases: TGTGCCAGCAGCGGGACAGCCGCGAACACCGGGGAGCTGTTTTTT. This sequence encodes CASSGTAANTGELFF.

This clonotype was seen only a few times. The J gene is TRBJ2-3, the V gene TRBV18; D is perhaps TRBD2 (7 bases). Germline assignment: CDR1 KGHSH and CDR2 LQKENI. V dropped 3 bases and J dropped 6 bases, with 13 bases sitting between them. This CDR3 region has 14 residues. The CDR3 reads CASSPTGGKDTQYF. In DNA form, the CDR3 reads TGTGCCAGCTCACCGACGGGGGGCAAGGATACGCAGTATTTT.

This clonotype showed up just a few times. The chain carries TRBV28 and TRBJ2-7; D is unclear. The CDR3 sequence is 12 residues long. Between the trimmed V and J ends, which lost 6 bases and 6 bases, there was a span of 12 bases. Per germline, CDR1 MDHEN and CDR2 SYDVKM. The CDR3 spells CASSLGRLEQYF. The CDR3 region has the DNA TGTGCCAGCAGCCTAGGGCGGCTCGAGCAGTACTTC.

This clonotype was picked up a small number of times. The J gene is TRBJ1-3, the V gene TRBV7-9; the D is unclear. Germline CDR1 is SEHNR and CDR2 is FQNEAQ (reference sequence). The ends were cut back, 1 base at V and 0 bases at J, with 10 bases in the middle. CDR3 length: 16 residues. In nucleotides, the CDR3 is TGTGCCAGCAGCTTAGAGGCACGGATCTCTGGAAACACCATATATTTT. Translation gives CASSLEARISGNTIYF.

This clonotype appeared a few times. This chain uses TRBV29-1 with TRBJ2-1, with no clear D. The V gene lost 3 bases and the J gene lost 10 bases, with 4 bases spanning the gap. The germline CDR1 and CDR2 sequences are SQVTM and ANQGSEA. CDR3 length: 9 amino acids. The CDR3 here is CSVEWEQFF. CDR3 bases: TGCAGCGTTGAGTGGGAGCAGTTCTTC.

The V and J genes are TRBV29-1 and TRBJ2-7; D is perhaps TRBD1 or TRBD2 (5 bases each). The ends were cut back, 6 bases at V and 1 base at J, with 7 bases in the middle. The CDR3 is made up of 11 amino acids. The germline V gene encodes CDR1 SQVTM and CDR2 ANQGSEA. CDR3: CSVGRSYEQYF. The CDR3 bases are TGCAGCGTGGGACGTTCCTACGAGCAGTACTTC.

V and J are TRBV2 and TRBJ2-5; 9 positions agree with TRBD2. The CDR3 runs 14 residues. Trimming took 7 bases from V and 2 from J; bases not matched to a gene: 5. From germline, CDR1 is SNHLY and CDR2 FYNNEI. The DNA for the CDR3 is TGTGCCAGCAAGGAGCGGGGGGAACAAGAGACCCAGTACTTC. Protein product: CASKERGEQETQYF.

CDR3 residues: CASSYRATGAGNTIYF. As DNA, the CDR3 is TGTGCCAGCAGTTACAGGGCGACAGGGGCTGGAAACACCATATATTTT. The V and J genes are TRBV6-6 and TRBJ1-3, with 8 positions matching TRBD1. Germline V CDR1 and CDR2: MNHNY, SVGAGI (reference sequence). This CDR3 region has 16 residues. Germline trimming cut 2 bases from V and 2 bases from J; bases unmatched to any gene: 5.

This clonotype was picked up a small number of times. The gene calls are TRBV6-5 and TRBJ2-7; D may be TRBD1 (6 bases). Per germline, CDR1 MNHEY and CDR2 SVGAGI. The CDR3 has 11 residues. Trimming removed 5 bases at V and 6 bases at J, with 8 bases between. CDR3 DNA sequence: TGTGCCAGCAGTGGGGGCGGCGAGCAGTACTTC. It codes for CASSGGGEQYF.

The rearrangement links TRBV2 to TRBJ2-6, with 8 bases lining up with TRBD1. J was trimmed by 2 bases and V by 6 bases; bases with no gene match: 9. The CDR3 has 17 residues. Germline V gene sequence: CDR1 SNHLY, CDR2 FYNNEI. CDR3: CASSRGQVAPGANVLTF. Written as DNA, the CDR3 is TGTGCCAGCAGCAGGGGACAGGTTGCACCTGGGGCCAACGTCCTGACTTTC.

The table lists this clonotype with many counts. The chain links TRBV2 to TRBJ1-2; 7 bases agree with TRBD1. V trimming: 7 bases; J trimming: 7 bases; junction bases outside the gene matches: 6. Looked up from germline, CDR1 is SNHLY and CDR2 is FYNNEI. The CDR3 covers 12 residues. The CDR3 coding sequence is TGTGCCAGCATTTCCGGGACAGCTGGCTACACCTTC. Protein sequence: CASISGTAGYTF. Together with reference TRBV2 and TRBJ1-2, the CDR3 gives the full variable domain: EPEVTQTPSHQVTQMGQEVILRCVPISNHLYFYWYRQILGQKVEFLVSFYNNEISEKSEIFDDQFSVERPDGSNFTLKIRSTKLEDSAMYFCASISGTAGYTFGSGTRLTVV.

The rearrangement uses TRBV29-1 and TRBJ1-2, with D tentatively TRBD1 (5 bases). From germline, CDR1 is SQVTM and CDR2 ANQGSEA. V lost 7 bases, J lost 4 bases, and 13 bases lay in between. The CDR3 extends over 12 amino acids. The CDR3 bases are TGCAGCGCGGCCCCAGACAGCTATGGCTACACCTTC. It yields the protein CSAAPDSYGYTF.

V and J are TRBV19 and TRBJ2-7; 7 nucleotides line up with TRBD1. Germline values: CDR1 LNHDA, CDR2 SQIVND (reference sequence). The CDR3 has 13 amino acids. After removal of 1 base from V and 5 bases from J, the junction contained 2 bases not matched to a gene. The CDR3 nucleotides read TGTGCCAGTAGTATAGCGACAGGGAACGAGCAGTACTTC. Protein product: CASSIATGNEQYF. The entire variable domain, with the rest obtained from reference TRBV19 and TRBJ2-7, is as follows: DGGITQSPKYLFRKEGQNVTLSCEQNLNHDAMYWYRQDPGQGLRLIYYSQIVNDFQKGDIAEGYSVSREKKESFPLTVTSAQKNPTAFYLCASSIATGNEQYFGPGTRLTVT.

The gene calls are TRBV5-1 and TRBJ1-1, with 7 bases matching TRBD1. The V gene's germline CDR1 is SGHRS and CDR2 YFSETQ. There are 15 residues in the CDR3. With V trimmed by 4 bases and J by 0 bases, 6 bases remained unmatched. The CDR3, as DNA: TGCGCCAGCAGCGATGGACAGGCCTTGAACACTGAAGCTTTCTTT. It is translated as CASSDGQALNTEAFF.